The present T cell receptor beta chain was sequenced within a study of technical replicates of blood from a handful of donors. There are 17 residues in the CDR3. V trimming: 5 bases; J trimming: 0 bases; junction bases outside the gene matches: 12. The germline V gene encodes CDR1 SGHVS and CDR2 FNYEAQ. The assay was immunoSEQ multiplex PCR, and TCRdb's table has in-frame clones only and misses some. The table includes tens of thousands of clones, roughly nine tenths detected once. The table lists this clone with many counts. Sequences were obtained from PBMCs. The clonotype comes from a human donor in good health. Some clones in this sample may be carry-over from other donors' samples. The chain combines TRBV7-6 with TRBJ1-1, with TRBD1 matching over 7 bases. In DNA, the CDR3 is TGTGCCAGCAGCCGGGGCGCAGGGGGGATAATGAACACTGAAGCTTTCTTT. Its translation is CASSRGAGGIMNTEAFF.